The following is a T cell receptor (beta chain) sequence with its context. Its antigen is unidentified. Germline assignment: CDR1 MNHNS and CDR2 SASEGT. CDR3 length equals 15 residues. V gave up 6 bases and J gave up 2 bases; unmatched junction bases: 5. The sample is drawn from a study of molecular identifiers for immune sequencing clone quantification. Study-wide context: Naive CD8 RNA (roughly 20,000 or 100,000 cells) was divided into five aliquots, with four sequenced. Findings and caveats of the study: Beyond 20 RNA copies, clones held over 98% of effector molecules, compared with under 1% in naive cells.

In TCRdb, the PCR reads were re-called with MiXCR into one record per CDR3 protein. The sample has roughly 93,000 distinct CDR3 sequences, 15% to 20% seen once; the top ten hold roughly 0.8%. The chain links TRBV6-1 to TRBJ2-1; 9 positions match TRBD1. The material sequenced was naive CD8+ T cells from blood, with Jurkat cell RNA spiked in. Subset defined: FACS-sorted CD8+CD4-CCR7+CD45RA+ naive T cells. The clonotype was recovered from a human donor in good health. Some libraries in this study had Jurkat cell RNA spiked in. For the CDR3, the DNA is TGTGCCAGCAGGGGGACAGGGATGCCCTACAATGAGCAGTTCTTC. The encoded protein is CASRGTGMPYNEQFF.